One sample yielded the 11 T cell receptor beta chains listed below, sequenced in a study of T cell responses to AZD1222 COVID-19 vaccine. The assay was immunoSEQ multiplex PCR, and TCRdb's table has in-frame clones only and misses some. The table has 100,000 to 150,000 clones, about 90% seen once. Source: peripheral blood, taken on day 0 of AZD1222 vaccination. The receptors derive from an adult in good health.

V gene TRBV5-4 combines with J gene TRBJ2-7; 11 nucleotides align to TRBD1. The V and J ends lost 4 bases and 5 bases, in that order; junction bases with no gene match: 11. CDR1 SGHNT and CDR2 YYREEE come from the germline V gene (reference sequence). The length of the CDR3 is 16 residues. The CDR3 here is CASSRGTGGELNEQYF. DNA for the CDR3: TGTGCCAGCAGCCGCGGGACAGGGGGGGAGTTGAACGAGCAGTACTTC.

The chain is built from TRBV11-2 and TRBJ1-1; D ambiguous. Germline assignment: CDR1 SGHAT and CDR2 FQNNGV. Between the trimmed V and J ends, which lost 5 bases and 3 bases, there was a span of 10 bases. The CDR3 is made up of 13 amino acids. The CDR3 spells CASSRGGHTEAFF. Written as DNA, the CDR3 is TGTGCCAGCAGCCGAGGTGGACACACTGAAGCTTTCTTT.

This clone occurred once. The gene calls are TRBV2 and TRBJ2-3; a weak D match, TRBD1 (6 bases). The germline V gene encodes CDR1 SNHLY and CDR2 FYNNEI. The CDR3 length is 15 residues. The V end lost 5 bases, the J end lost 0 bases, and 12 bases lay between the germline ends. The CDR3 sequence: CASSWDTSSTDTQYF. The CDR3 DNA sequence: TGTGCCAGCAGTTGGGACACATCCAGCACAGATACGCAGTATTTT.

The chain recombines TRBV11-2 with TRBJ1-5; TRBD1 is a possible D gene (5 bases). Trimming took 4 bases from V and 3 from J, leaving 13 bases between them. The CDR3 loop spans 15 amino acids. CDR1 and CDR2 from the germline V gene are SGHAT and FQNNGV. In nucleotides, the CDR3 is TGTGCCAGCAGCTCGCGTACAGGCCCCAATCAGCCCCAGCATTTT. This sequence encodes CASSSRTGPNQPQHF.

The V and J genes are TRBV19 and TRBJ2-3, with TRBD1 matching over 8 bases. The V segment lost 7 bases and the J segment 6 bases; nucleotides outside the gene matches: 9. Germline V gene lookup returns CDR1 LNHDA and CDR2 SQIVND (reference sequence). The CDR3 is 14 residues long. Here the CDR3 reads CASKRQGMWDTQYF. As DNA, the CDR3 is TGTGCCAGTAAACGACAGGGGATGTGGGATACGCAGTATTTT.

Only one count was recorded for this clone. The chain joins TRBV5-4 to TRBJ2-1, with a tentative D call TRBD1 (5 bases). V lost 10 bases and J lost 4, with 18 bases in between. CDR1 SGHNT and CDR2 YYREEE come from the germline V gene (reference sequence). CDR3 length equals 14 residues. The CDR3 DNA is TGTGCCCTCCAGGGCACCATCGCGTACAATGAGCAGTTCTTC. Translating gives CALQGTIAYNEQFF.

This chain connects TRBV18 to TRBJ2-3, with no clear D. The CDR3 has 15 residues. Trimming took 0 bases from V and 1 from J, leaving 8 bases between them. Germline loops: CDR1 KGHSH, CDR2 LQKENI. Here the CDR3 reads CASSPPFRGTDTQYF. CDR3 bases: TGTGCCAGCTCACCACCATTTCGGGGCACAGATACGCAGTATTTT.

The chain uses TRBV4-2 and TRBJ1-6, with D possibly being TRBD1 (6 bases). The CDR3 has 21 residues. V was shortened by 1 base and J by 0 bases, with 22 bases between the two germline ends. The germline V gene has CDR1 LGHNA and CDR2 YNFKEQ. The CDR3 loop reads CASSQVRVGGTKSSYNSPLHF. For the CDR3, the DNA is TGTGCCAGCAGCCAAGTAAGAGTAGGAGGGACAAAGAGCTCCTATAATTCACCCCTCCACTTT.

V usage is TRBV18 and J usage is TRBJ1-5; D is perhaps TRBD1 (6 bases). Trimming took 5 bases from V and 7 from J, leaving 15 bases between them. The germline CDR1 and CDR2 sequences are KGHSH and LQKENI. The CDR3 runs 14 residues. CDR3 in amino acids: CASSYTGARQPQHF. CDR3 in DNA: TGTGCCAGCTCATATACGGGGGCGCGACAGCCCCAGCATTTT.

J is TRBJ1-1 and V is TRBV2; no definite D call. Germline CDR1 SNHLY, CDR2 FYNNEI. This CDR3 spans 10 amino acids. V was shortened by 10 bases and J by 6 bases, with 9 bases between the two germline ends. The CDR3 coding sequence is TGTGCCACTCGTGGGGCTGAAGCTTTCTTT. This gives the protein CATRGAEAFF. The variable domain in full, with the rest retrieved from reference TRBV2 and TRBJ1-1, is EPEVTQTPSHQVTQMGQEVILRCVPISNHLYFYWYRQILGQKVEFLVSFYNNEISEKSEIFDDQFSVERPDGSNFTLKIRSTKLEDSAMYFCATRGAEAFFGQGTRLTVV.

This clone was detected only once. The CDR3 DNA sequence: TGTGCCTGGACCGGAGGGAGTACGGCCTATCGAGGGGAGCAGTTCTTC. This translates into CAWTGGSTAYRGEQFF. The genes are TRBV30 and TRBJ2-1; perhaps TRBD2 as D (6 bases). The germline CDR1 and CDR2 sequences are GTSNPN and SVGIG (reference sequence). There are 16 residues in the CDR3. V was shortened by 4 bases and J by 10 bases, with 26 bases between the two germline ends.